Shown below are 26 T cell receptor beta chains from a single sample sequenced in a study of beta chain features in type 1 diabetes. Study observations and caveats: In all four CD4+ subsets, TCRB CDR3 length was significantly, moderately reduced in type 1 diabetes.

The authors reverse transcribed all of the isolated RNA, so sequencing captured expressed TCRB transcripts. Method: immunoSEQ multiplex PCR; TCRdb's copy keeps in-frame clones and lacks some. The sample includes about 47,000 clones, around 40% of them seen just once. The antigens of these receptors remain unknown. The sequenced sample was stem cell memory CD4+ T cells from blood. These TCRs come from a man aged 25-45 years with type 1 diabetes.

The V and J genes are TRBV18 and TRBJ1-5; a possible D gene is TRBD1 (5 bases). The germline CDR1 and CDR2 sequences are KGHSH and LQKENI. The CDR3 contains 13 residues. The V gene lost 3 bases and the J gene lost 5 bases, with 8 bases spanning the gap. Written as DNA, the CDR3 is TGTGCCAGCTCACCCCGGGGGGATCAGCCCCAGCATTTT. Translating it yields CASSPRGDQPQHF.

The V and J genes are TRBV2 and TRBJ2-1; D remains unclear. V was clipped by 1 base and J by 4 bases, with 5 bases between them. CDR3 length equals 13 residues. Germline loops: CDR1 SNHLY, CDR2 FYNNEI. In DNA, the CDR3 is TGTGCCAGCAGTGAAGACAGTTACAATGAGCAGTTCTTC. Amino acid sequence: CASSEDSYNEQFF. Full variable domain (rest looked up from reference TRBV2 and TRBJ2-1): EPEVTQTPSHQVTQMGQEVILRCVPISNHLYFYWYRQILGQKVEFLVSFYNNEISEKSEIFDDQFSVERPDGSNFTLKIRSTKLEDSAMYFCASSEDSYNEQFFGPGTRLTVL.

Here the CDR3 reads CASSYSHNNEQFF. The CDR3 DNA reads TGTGCCAGCAGTTACTCTCACAACAATGAGCAGTTCTTC. The V and J genes are TRBV6-5 and TRBJ2-1; D is ambiguous. Germline CDR1 MNHEY, CDR2 SVGAGI. The CDR3 runs 13 residues. Trimming stripped 0 bases from V and 5 bases from J, with 5 bases between.

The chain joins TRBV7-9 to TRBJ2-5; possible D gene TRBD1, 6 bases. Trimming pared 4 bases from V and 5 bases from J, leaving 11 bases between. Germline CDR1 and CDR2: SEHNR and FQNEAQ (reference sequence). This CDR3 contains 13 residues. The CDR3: CASSSQGPETQYF. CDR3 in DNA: TGTGCCAGCAGCTCCCAGGGGCCGGAGACCCAGTACTTC.

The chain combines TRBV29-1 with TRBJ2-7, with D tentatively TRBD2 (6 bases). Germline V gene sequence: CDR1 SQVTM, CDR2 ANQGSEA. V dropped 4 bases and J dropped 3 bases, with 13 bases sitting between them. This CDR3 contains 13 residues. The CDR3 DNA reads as TGCAGCGTTGGACGGGACTCCGGCTACGAGCAGTACTTC. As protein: CSVGRDSGYEQYF.

CDR3 sequence: CASSPRGQGRNTEAFF. The CDR3 coding sequence is TGTGCCAGCAGCCCTCGCGGACAGGGGAGGAACACTGAAGCTTTCTTT. The V gene is TRBV28, the J gene TRBJ1-1; 9 nucleotides match TRBD1. The trim removed 6 bases at V and 1 base at J, leaving 9 bases unmatched. Germline CDR1 and CDR2: MDHEN and SYDVKM. The CDR3 loop spans 16 amino acids. Using reference TRBV28 and TRBJ1-1 for the parts outside the CDR3, the full variable domain is DVKVTQSSRYLVKRTGEKVFLECVQDMDHENMFWYRQDPGLGLRLIYFSYDVKMKEKGDIPEGYSVSREKKERFSLILESASTNQTSMYLCASSPRGQGRNTEAFFGQGTRLTVV.

The CDR3 bases are TGTGCCAGCAGCTGGTTGACTAGCGGCTACGAGCAGTACTTC. This gives the protein CASSWLTSGYEQYF. The chain employs TRBV7-9 and TRBJ2-7; 9 positions match TRBD2. Trimming removed 4 bases from V and 3 bases from J; junction bases left unmatched: 4. Germline V gene lookup returns CDR1 SEHNR and CDR2 FQNEAQ (reference sequence). The CDR3 is made up of 14 amino acids. The full variable domain, in which reference TRBV7-9 and TRBJ2-7 provide the parts outside the CDR3, is DTGVSQNPRHKITKRGQNVTFRCDPISEHNRLYWYRQTLGQGPEFLTYFQNEAQLEKSRLLSDRFSAERPKGSFSTLEIQRTEQGDSAMYLCASSWLTSGYEQYFGPGTRLTVT.

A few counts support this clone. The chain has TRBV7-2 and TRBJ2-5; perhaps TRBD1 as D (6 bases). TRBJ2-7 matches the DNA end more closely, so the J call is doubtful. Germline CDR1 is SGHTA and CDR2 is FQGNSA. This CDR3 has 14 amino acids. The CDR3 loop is CASSFLGGSYEQYF. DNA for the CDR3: TGTGCCAGCAGCTTTCTAGGGGGTTCCTACGAGCAGTACTTC.

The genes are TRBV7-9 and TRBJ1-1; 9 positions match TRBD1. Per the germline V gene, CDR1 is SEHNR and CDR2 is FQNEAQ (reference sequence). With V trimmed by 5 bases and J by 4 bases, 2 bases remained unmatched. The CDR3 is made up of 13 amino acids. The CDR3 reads CASSRQGGTEAFF. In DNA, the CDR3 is TGTGCCAGCAGCCGACAGGGGGGCACTGAAGCTTTCTTT.

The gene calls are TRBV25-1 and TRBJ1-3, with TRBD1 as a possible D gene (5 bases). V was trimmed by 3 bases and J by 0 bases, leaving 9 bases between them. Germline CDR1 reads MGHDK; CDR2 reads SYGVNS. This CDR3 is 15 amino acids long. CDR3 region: CASSDATDSGNTIYF. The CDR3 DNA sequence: TGTGCCAGCAGTGACGCGACAGACTCTGGAAACACCATATATTTT.

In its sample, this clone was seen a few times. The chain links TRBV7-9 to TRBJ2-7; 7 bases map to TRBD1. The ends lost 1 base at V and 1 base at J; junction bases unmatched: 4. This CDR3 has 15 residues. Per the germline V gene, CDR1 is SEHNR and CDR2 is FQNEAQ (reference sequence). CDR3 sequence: CASSLVMGQSYEQYF. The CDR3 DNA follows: TGTGCCAGCAGCTTAGTAATGGGACAGTCCTACGAGCAGTACTTC.

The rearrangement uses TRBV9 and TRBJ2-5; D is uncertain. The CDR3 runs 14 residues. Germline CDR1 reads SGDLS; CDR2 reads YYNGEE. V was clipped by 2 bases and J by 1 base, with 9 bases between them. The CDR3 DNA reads TGTGCCAGCAGCGTCGGAGTTCGCCAAGAGACCCAGTACTTC. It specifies CASSVGVRQETQYF.

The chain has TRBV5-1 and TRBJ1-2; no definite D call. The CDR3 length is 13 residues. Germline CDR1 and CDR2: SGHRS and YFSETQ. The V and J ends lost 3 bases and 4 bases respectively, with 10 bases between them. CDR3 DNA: TGCGCCAGCAGCTCCGGACTCCTCTATGGCTACACCTTC. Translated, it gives CASSSGLLYGYTF.

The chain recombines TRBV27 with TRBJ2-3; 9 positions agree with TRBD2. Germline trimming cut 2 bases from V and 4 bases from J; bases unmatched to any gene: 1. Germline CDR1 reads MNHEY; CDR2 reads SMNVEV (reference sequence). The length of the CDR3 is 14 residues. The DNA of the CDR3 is TGTGCCAGCAGTTTAAGCGGGAGGTCAGATACGCAGTATTTT. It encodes CASSLSGRSDTQYF.

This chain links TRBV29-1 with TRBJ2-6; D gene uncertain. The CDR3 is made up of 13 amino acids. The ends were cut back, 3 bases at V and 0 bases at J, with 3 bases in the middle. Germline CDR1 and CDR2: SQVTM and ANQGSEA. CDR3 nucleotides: TGCAGCGTTGAGAGCTCTGGGGCCAACGTCCTGACTTTC. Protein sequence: CSVESSGANVLTF.

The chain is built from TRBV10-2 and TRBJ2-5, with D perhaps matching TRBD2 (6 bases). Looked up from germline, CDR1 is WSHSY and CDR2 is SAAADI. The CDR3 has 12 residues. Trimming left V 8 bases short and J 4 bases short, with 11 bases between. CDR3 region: CASSGVGETQYF. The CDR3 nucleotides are TGCGCCAGCTCGGGGGTCGGAGAGACCCAGTACTTC.

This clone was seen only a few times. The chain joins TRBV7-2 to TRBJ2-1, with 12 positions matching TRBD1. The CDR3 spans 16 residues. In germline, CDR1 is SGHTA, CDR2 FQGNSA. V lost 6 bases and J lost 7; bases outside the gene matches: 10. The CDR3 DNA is TGTGCCAGCAGTCCACCGGGACAGGGGGCTTCTAATGAGCAGTTCTTC. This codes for CASSPPGQGASNEQFF.

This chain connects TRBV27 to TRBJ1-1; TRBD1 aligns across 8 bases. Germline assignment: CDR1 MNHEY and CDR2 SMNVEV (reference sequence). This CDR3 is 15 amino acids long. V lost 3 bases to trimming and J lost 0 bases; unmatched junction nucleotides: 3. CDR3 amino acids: CASSFGRGLNTEAFF. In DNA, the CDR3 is TGTGCCAGCAGTTTCGGCAGGGGGCTGAACACTGAAGCTTTCTTT.

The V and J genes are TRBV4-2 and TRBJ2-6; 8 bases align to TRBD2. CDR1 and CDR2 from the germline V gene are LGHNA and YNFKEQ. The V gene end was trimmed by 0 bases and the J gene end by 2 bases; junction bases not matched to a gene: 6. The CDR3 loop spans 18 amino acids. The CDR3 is CASSQDSGAVTGANVLTF. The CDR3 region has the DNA TGTGCCAGCAGCCAAGATAGCGGGGCGGTCACTGGGGCCAACGTCCTGACTTTC.

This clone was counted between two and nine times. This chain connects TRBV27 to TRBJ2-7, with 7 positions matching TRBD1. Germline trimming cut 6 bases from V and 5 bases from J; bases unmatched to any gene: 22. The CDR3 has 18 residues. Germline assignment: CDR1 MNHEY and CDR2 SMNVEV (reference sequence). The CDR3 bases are TGTGCCAGCAGCCCACTGGGGCGCGGCAGGGGGATAGTTAACGAGCAGTACTTC. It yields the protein CASSPLGRGRGIVNEQYF.

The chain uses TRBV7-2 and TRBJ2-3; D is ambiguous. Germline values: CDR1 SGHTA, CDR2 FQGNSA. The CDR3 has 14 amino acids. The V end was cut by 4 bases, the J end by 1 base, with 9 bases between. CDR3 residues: CASSSVRGTDTQYF. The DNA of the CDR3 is TGTGCCAGCAGCTCCGTACGAGGCACAGATACGCAGTATTTT.

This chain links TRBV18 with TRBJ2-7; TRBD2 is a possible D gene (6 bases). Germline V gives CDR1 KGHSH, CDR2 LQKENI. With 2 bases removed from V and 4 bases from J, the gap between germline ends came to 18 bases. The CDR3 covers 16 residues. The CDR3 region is CASSPEGTWSIYEQYF. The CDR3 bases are TGTGCCAGCTCACCAGAGGGGACTTGGTCAATATACGAGCAGTACTTC.

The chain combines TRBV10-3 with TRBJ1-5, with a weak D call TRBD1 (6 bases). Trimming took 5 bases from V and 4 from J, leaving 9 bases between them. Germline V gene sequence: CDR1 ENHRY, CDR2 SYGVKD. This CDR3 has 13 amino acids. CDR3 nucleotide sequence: TGTGCCATCAGTTGGACAGATAATCAGCCCCAGCATTTT. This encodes CAISWTDNQPQHF.

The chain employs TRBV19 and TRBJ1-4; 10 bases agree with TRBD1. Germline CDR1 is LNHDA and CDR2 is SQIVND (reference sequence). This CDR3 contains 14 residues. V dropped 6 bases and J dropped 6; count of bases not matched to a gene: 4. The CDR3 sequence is CASRRDRGDEKLFF. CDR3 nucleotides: TGTGCCAGTAGACGGGACAGGGGAGATGAAAAACTGTTTTTT.

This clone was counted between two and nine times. The CDR3 sequence is CASTSTPTSGKEYEQYF. In DNA form, the CDR3 reads TGTGCCAGCACTTCTACCCCGACTAGCGGAAAAGAGTACGAGCAGTACTTC. The V call is TRBV6-4, the J call TRBJ2-7, with TRBD2 identical over 9 bases. The CDR3 contains 17 residues. The ends lost 7 bases at V and 4 bases at J; junction bases unmatched: 17. Germline CDR1 MRHNA, CDR2 SNTAGT.

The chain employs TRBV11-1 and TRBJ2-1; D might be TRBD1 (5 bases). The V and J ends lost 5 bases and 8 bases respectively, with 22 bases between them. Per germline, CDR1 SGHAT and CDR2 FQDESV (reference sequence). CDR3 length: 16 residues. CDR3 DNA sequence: TGTGCCAGCAGCCCCAACTATGGCTCGCTCAGGGATGAGCAGTTCTTC. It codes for CASSPNYGSLRDEQFF.